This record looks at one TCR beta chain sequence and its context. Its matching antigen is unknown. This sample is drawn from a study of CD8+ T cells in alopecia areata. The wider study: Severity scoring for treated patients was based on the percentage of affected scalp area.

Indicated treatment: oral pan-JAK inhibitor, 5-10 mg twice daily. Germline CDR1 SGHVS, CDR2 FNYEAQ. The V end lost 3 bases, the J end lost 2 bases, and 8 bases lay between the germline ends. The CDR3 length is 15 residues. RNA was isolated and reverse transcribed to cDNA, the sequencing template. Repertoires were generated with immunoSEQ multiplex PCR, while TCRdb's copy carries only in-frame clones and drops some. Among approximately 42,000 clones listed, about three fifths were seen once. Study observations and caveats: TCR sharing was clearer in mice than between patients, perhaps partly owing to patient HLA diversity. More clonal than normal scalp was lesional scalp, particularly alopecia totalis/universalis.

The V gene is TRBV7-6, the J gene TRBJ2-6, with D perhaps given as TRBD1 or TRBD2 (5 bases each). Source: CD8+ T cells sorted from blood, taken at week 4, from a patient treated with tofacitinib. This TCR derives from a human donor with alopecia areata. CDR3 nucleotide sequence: TGTGCCAGCAGCTTGAGGGGCACTGGGGCCAACGTCCTGACTTTC. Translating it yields CASSLRGTGANVLTF.